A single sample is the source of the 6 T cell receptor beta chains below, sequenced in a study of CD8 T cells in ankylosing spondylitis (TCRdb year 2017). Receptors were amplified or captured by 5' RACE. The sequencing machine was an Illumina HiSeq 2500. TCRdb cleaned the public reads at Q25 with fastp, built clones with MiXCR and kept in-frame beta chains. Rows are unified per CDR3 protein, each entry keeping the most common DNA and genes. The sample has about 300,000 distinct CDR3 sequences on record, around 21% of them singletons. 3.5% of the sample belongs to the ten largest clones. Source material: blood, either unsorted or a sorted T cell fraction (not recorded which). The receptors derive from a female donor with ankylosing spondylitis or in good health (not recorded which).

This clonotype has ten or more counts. CDR3 in DNA: TGCAGCGTCAAGGGGGGGCGCGGAGATACGCAGTATTTT. Translated: CSVKGGRGDTQYF. The chain combines TRBV29-1 with TRBJ2-3, with a possible D match to TRBD2 (7 bases). Looked up from germline, CDR1 is SQVTM and CDR2 is ANQGSEA. The V end lost 6 bases, the J end lost 5 bases, and 15 bases lay between the germline ends. This CDR3 spans 13 amino acids.

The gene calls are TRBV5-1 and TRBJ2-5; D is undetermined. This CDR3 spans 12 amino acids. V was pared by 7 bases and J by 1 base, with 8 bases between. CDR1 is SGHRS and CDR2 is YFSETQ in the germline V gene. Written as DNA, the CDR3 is TGCGCCAGCCGCGTAGGCCAAGAGACCCAGTACTTC. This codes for CASRVGQETQYF.

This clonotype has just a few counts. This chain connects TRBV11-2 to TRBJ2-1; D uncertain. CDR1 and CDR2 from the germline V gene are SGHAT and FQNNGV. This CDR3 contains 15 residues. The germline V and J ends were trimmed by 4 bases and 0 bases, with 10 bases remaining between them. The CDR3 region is CASSSDPSSYNEQFF. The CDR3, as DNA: TGTGCCAGCAGCTCCGACCCCAGCTCCTACAATGAGCAGTTCTTC.

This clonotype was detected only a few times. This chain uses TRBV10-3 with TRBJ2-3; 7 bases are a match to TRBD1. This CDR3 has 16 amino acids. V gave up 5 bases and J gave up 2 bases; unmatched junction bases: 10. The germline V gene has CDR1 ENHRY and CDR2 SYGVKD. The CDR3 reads CAISNKGQTSTDTQYF. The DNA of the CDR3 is TGTGCCATCAGTAATAAGGGACAGACTTCCACAGATACGCAGTATTTT.

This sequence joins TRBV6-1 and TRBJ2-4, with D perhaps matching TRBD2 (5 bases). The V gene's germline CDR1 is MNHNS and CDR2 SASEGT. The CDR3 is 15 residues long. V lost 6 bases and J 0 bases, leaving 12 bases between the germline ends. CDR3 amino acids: CASRGGSPAKNIQYF. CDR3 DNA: TGTGCCAGCAGAGGAGGATCCCCAGCCAAAAACATTCAGTACTTC.

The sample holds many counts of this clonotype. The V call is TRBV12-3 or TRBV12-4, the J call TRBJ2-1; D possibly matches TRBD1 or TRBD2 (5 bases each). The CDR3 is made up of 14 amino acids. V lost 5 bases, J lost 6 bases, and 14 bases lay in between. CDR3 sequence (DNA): TGTGCCAGCAGTCCGACCCGGGACGGCAATGAGCAGTTCTTC. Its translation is CASSPTRDGNEQFF.